The 29 T cell receptor beta chains listed next were all sequenced from one sample in a study of blood T cell repertoires in COVID-19. Assay: immunoSEQ multiplex PCR; the TCRdb copy retains only in-frame clones and omits some. The sample comprises about 30,000 clones, approximately 67% of which are singletons, and approximately 16% rests with the top ten. The specimen was peripheral blood. The source of these receptors is a human donor in a cohort sampled during active COVID-19.

The chain joins TRBV6-5 to TRBJ2-5; the match to TRBD2 covers 8 bases. The trim removed 8 bases at V and 2 bases at J, leaving 10 bases unmatched. CDR3 length: 15 amino acids. Germline CDR1 MNHEY, CDR2 SVGAGI. CDR3 bases: TGTGCCAGCGCCGGGAGGGCCTATCGGCAAGAGACCCAGTACTTC. This encodes CASAGRAYRQETQYF.

This chain links TRBV23-1 with TRBJ1-5; D unresolved. Being an ORF, TRBV23-1 has a function that is uncertain. This CDR3 has 14 amino acids. Trimming pared 4 bases from V and 3 bases from J, leaving 10 bases between. The CDR3 here is CASSPGILNQPQHF. CDR3 nucleotides: TGCGCCAGCAGTCCGGGAATTCTCAATCAGCCCCAGCATTTT.

V is TRBV5-5 and J is TRBJ2-3, with 12 nucleotides matching TRBD2. The J segment lost 2 bases and the V segment lost 4 bases, leaving 8 bases of the junction unmatched. The germline V gene has CDR1 SGHKS and CDR2 YYEKEE (reference sequence). The CDR3 sequence is 17 residues long. The CDR3 sequence: CASSLPTSGGPTDTQYF. The CDR3 coding sequence is TGTGCCAGCAGCCTACCGACTAGCGGGGGCCCCACAGATACGCAGTATTTT.

This clone was seen only a few times. The CDR3 DNA sequence: TGTGCCAGCAGCCCGTGGACAGGGCGAGGGAATTCACCCCTCCACTTT. It specifies CASSPWTGRGNSPLHF. The chain carries TRBV5-4 and TRBJ1-6, with 8 bases that match TRBD1. Germline V gene sequence: CDR1 SGHNT, CDR2 YYREEE (reference sequence). The CDR3 is made up of 16 amino acids. V lost 4 bases to trimming and J lost 7 bases; unmatched junction nucleotides: 10.

The rearrangement uses TRBV5-4 and TRBJ1-2; 7 bases align to TRBD1. The CDR3 is 15 amino acids. Trimming cost V 4 bases and J 5 bases; bases outside gene matches: 11. CDR1 is SGHNT, CDR2 YYREEE, per germline (reference sequence). The CDR3 DNA reads TGTGCCAGCAGCATCGTCGGACAGGCCCGATATGGCTACACCTTC. Translating it yields CASSIVGQARYGYTF.

This clone appeared once. This chain links TRBV29-1 with TRBJ2-1; 9 bases map to TRBD1. The CDR3 extends over 13 amino acids. CDR1 and CDR2 from the germline V gene are SQVTM and ANQGSEA. V was pared by 6 bases and J by 9 bases, with 9 bases of the junction left unmatched. The CDR3 sequence: CSVQGAQEAEQFF. In DNA, the CDR3 is TGCAGCGTACAGGGGGCTCAGGAGGCTGAGCAGTTCTTC.

V is TRBV4-3 and J is TRBJ2-3; perhaps TRBD1 as D (6 bases). V was cut by 1 base and J by 0 bases, with 20 bases left in between. In germline, CDR1 is LGHNA, CDR2 YSLEER. The CDR3 loop spans 19 amino acids. The CDR3 region is CASSQGGPWDTPSTDTQYF. DNA of the CDR3: TGCGCCAGCAGCCAAGGCGGACCTTGGGACACCCCTAGCACAGATACGCAGTATTTT.

The V call is TRBV7-2, the J call TRBJ2-2; 8 bases match TRBD1. With 3 bases clipped from V and 4 bases from J, the junction kept 4 bases outside the gene matches. The CDR3 is 15 amino acids. Germline CDR1 reads SGHTA; CDR2 reads FQGNSA. Here the CDR3 DNA reads TGTGCCAGCAGCTTTTCCACAGGGGGCACCGGGGAGCTGTTTTTT. As protein: CASSFSTGGTGELFF.

This chain links TRBV6-6 with TRBJ1-2, with a possible D match to TRBD1 (5 bases). Germline loops: CDR1 MNHNY, CDR2 SVGAGI (reference sequence). CDR3 size: 14 residues. V lost 4 bases, J lost 8 bases, and 17 bases lay in between. The DNA of the CDR3 is TGTGCCAGCAGTTCCCAAGTCGGGGGGGACGGCTACACCTTC. Translated, it gives CASSSQVGGDGYTF.

This clone was counted a few times. The chain joins TRBV10-3 to TRBJ2-1; 7 bases map to TRBD2. V lost 0 bases, J lost 5 bases, and 13 bases stayed unmatched. The CDR3 sequence is 18 residues long. Germline V CDR1 and CDR2: ENHRY, SYGVKD. The CDR3: CAISESNPSGPSNNEQFF. The DNA for the CDR3 is TGTGCCATCAGTGAGTCCAATCCTAGCGGACCGTCCAACAATGAGCAGTTCTTC.

The rearrangement joins TRBV27 to TRBJ1-5; D remains unclear. Germline V CDR1 and CDR2: MNHEY, SMNVEV (reference sequence). V lost 3 bases to trimming and J lost 5 bases, with 8 bases between them. This CDR3 contains 13 residues. DNA of the CDR3: TGTGCCAGCAGTTTGTCGTCAGATCAGCCCCAGCATTTT. Amino acids: CASSLSSDQPQHF.

The chain is built from TRBV18 and TRBJ1-2; tentatively, D is TRBD1 (6 bases). The CDR3 covers 15 residues. Germline CDR1 and CDR2: KGHSH and LQKENI. The V end lost 2 bases, the J end lost 0 bases, and 10 bases lay between the germline ends. The CDR3 DNA reads TGTGCCAGCTCACCAAGGGACACACCTAACTATGGCTACACCTTC. This translates into CASSPRDTPNYGYTF. Supplemented by reference TRBV18 and TRBJ1-2, the full variable domain reads NAGVMQNPRHLVRRRGQEARLRCSPMKGHSHVYWYRQLPEEGLKFMVYLQKENIIDESGMPKERFSAEFPKEGPSILRIQQVVRGDSAAYFCASSPRDTPNYGYTFGSGTRLTVV.

V is TRBV11-3 and J is TRBJ2-3, with D unresolved. Between the trimmed V and J ends, which lost 0 bases and 10 bases, there was a span of 8 bases. The CDR3 spans 12 residues. Germline lookup yields CDR1 SGHNT and CDR2 YENEEA. DNA of the CDR3: TGTGCCAGCAGCTTAGAATCCATTGCGCAGTATTTT. Protein product: CASSLESIAQYF.

The J gene is TRBJ1-1, the V gene TRBV19; 7 nucleotides agree with TRBD1. The ends lost 9 bases at V and 10 bases at J; junction bases unmatched: 26. The CDR3 has 17 residues. Germline V CDR1 and CDR2: LNHDA, SQIVND (reference sequence). This CDR3 reads CASTRGYRGHFGNGAFF. The CDR3, as DNA: TGTGCCAGCACTAGGGGATACAGGGGCCATTTCGGGAACGGAGCTTTCTTT. Looking up the rest from reference TRBV19 and TRBJ1-1 gives the full variable domain: DGGITQSPKYLFRKEGQNVTLSCEQNLNHDAMYWYRQDPGQGLRLIYYSQIVNDFQKGDIAEGYSVSREKKESFPLTVTSAQKNPTAFYLCASTRGYRGHFGNGAFFGQGTRLTVV.

The chain carries TRBV5-1 and TRBJ2-5; 7 positions agree with TRBD2. The V and J ends lost 6 bases and 2 bases, in that order; junction bases with no gene match: 10. This CDR3 has 15 residues. Germline V gene lookup returns CDR1 SGHRS and CDR2 YFSETQ. The CDR3 DNA is TGCGCCAGCACTCGGGGCGCGGGAGCTCAAGAGACCCAGTACTTC. Translating it yields CASTRGAGAQETQYF.

V usage is TRBV12-5 and J usage is TRBJ1-3; no reliable D call. Per germline, CDR1 LGHNT and CDR2 FRNRAP. The CDR3 is 11 amino acids. Trimming took off 0 bases at V and 10 bases at J, with 4 bases between the two ends. The CDR3 coding sequence is TGTGCTAGTGGTTTGGTCGGGACCATATATTTT. Translation gives CASGLVGTIYF.

The rearrangement links TRBV12-3 or TRBV12-4 to TRBJ2-3; no definite D call. The V end lost 3 bases, the J end lost 2 bases, and 6 bases lay between the germline ends. The CDR3 loop spans 13 amino acids. The CDR3: CASSFYFTDTQYF. The CDR3 nucleotides are TGTGCCAGCAGTTTTTACTTCACAGATACGCAGTATTTT.

The CDR3 loop is CASSLGQTRYGYTF. CDR3 bases: TGTGCCAGCAGCCTAGGACAGACTCGCTATGGCTACACCTTC. This chain connects TRBV6-2 or TRBV6-3 to TRBJ1-2, with TRBD1 as a possible D gene (6 bases). This CDR3 comprises 14 residues. Deletions cut 6 bases from V and 4 bases from J, with 15 bases between. Germline-derived CDR1 and CDR2 are MNHEY and SVGEGT.

This chain connects TRBV4-3 to TRBJ1-4, with a weak D call TRBD1 (5 bases). This CDR3 has 14 residues. Trimming removed 2 bases from V and 8 bases from J, with 12 bases in between. Germline V gives CDR1 LGHNA, CDR2 YSLEER. The CDR3 region has the DNA TGCGCCAGCAGCCAATATGACAGTTCCGAAAAACTGTTTTTT. Translated, it gives CASSQYDSSEKLFF.

The genes are TRBV9 and TRBJ2-2; 8 bases align to TRBD1. J was trimmed by 7 bases and V by 4 bases; bases with no gene match: 12. Germline lookup yields CDR1 SGDLS and CDR2 YYNGEE. This CDR3 is built from 16 residues. The CDR3 reads CASSPPGTGVGGELFF. CDR3 nucleotides: TGTGCCAGCAGCCCCCCGGGGACAGGAGTTGGCGGGGAGCTGTTTTTT.

The chain couples TRBV6-1 to TRBJ2-3; D is perhaps TRBD1 (5 bases). CDR3 length: 12 amino acids. Germline CDR1 reads MNHNS; CDR2 reads SASEGT. V was pared by 3 bases and J by 5 bases, with 6 bases between. The CDR3 nucleotides are TGTGCCAGCAGTGACAGGGTAGATACGCAGTATTTT. Encoded protein: CASSDRVDTQYF.

This clone has a handful of counts. The chain is built from TRBV24-1 and TRBJ2-7; D possibly corresponds to TRBD2 (6 bases). V lost 9 bases and J lost 0, with 11 bases in between. This CDR3 comprises 13 residues. Looked up from germline, CDR1 is KGHDR and CDR2 is SFDVKD. The CDR3 DNA reads TGTGCCACCGCTCGGGGGAGCTCCTACGAGCAGTACTTC. Protein product: CATARGSSYEQYF.

This clone was detected many times. This rearrangement joins TRBV19 to TRBJ2-1; TRBD1 is a possible D gene (6 bases). Trimming left V 4 bases short and J 9 bases short, with 13 bases between. The germline V gene encodes CDR1 LNHDA and CDR2 SQIVND (reference sequence). The CDR3 has 13 residues. The chain's CDR3 is CASSRAQGSEQFF. CDR3 coding DNA: TGTGCCAGTAGTAGGGCACAGGGATCTGAGCAGTTCTTC.

The chain couples TRBV11-3 to TRBJ2-1, with 7 bases lining up with TRBD2. CDR1 and CDR2 (germline): SGHNT, YENEEA. V lost 5 bases, J lost 9 bases, and 10 bases stayed unmatched. The CDR3 runs 14 residues. In DNA, the CDR3 is TGTGCCAGCAGCCCCATTGGACTAGTCCGTGAGCAGTTCTTC. This encodes CASSPIGLVREQFF.

Ten or more counts support this clone. The rearrangement uses TRBV7-3 and TRBJ2-1; TRBD2 aligns across 7 bases. Germline V gene lookup returns CDR1 SGHTA and CDR2 FQGTGA. V trimming: 2 bases; J trimming: 5 bases; junction bases outside the gene matches: 3. The CDR3 totals 14 residues. In DNA form, the CDR3 reads TGTGCCAGCAGCTTAGACGGGAGGAACAATGAGCAGTTCTTC. Translating gives CASSLDGRNNEQFF.

This clone was counted a few times. This rearrangement joins TRBV2 to TRBJ1-6, with a possible D match to TRBD1 (6 bases). Germline V CDR1 and CDR2: SNHLY, FYNNEI. The CDR3 consists of 15 residues. V lost 11 bases and J lost 4, with 18 bases in between. The CDR3 region has the DNA TGTGCCGGCCGGGAAACAGGGTTATATAATTCACCCCTCCACTTT. It is translated as CAGRETGLYNSPLHF.

V is TRBV7-9 and J is TRBJ2-3; 8 bases line up with TRBD1. V dropped 5 bases and J dropped 5; count of bases not matched to a gene: 9. This CDR3 region has 15 residues. Germline CDR1 SEHNR, CDR2 FQNEAQ (reference sequence). Here the CDR3 reads CASSPSRGQQDTQYF. The CDR3 DNA is TGTGCCAGCAGCCCCAGCAGGGGGCAGCAAGATACGCAGTATTTT.

The chain recombines TRBV19 with TRBJ2-3, with TRBD2 matching over 10 bases. J gave up 0 bases and V 5 bases, and 11 bases lay outside the gene matches. This CDR3 comprises 18 residues. Per the germline V gene, CDR1 is LNHDA and CDR2 is SQIVND (reference sequence). The CDR3 is CASSGALAGTPSTDTQYF. In DNA, the CDR3 is TGTGCCAGTAGTGGGGCACTAGCGGGGACCCCAAGCACAGATACGCAGTATTTT.

The V call is TRBV21-1, the J call TRBJ2-5; TRBD1, as called in the table, went unchecked against the DNA. TRBV21-1 is listed as a pseudogene. The length of the CDR3 is 16 residues. This CDR3 reads CASSKAHRGREETQYF. The CDR3 DNA sequence: TGTGCCAGCAGCAAAGCGCACAGGGGGCGAGAGGAGACCCAGTACTTC.